One and the same sample provided the 28 T cell receptor beta chains below, sequenced in a study of blood T cell repertoires in COVID-19. Generated by immunoSEQ multiplex PCR, the TCRdb table keeps only in-frame clones and is missing some. The data show 410,000 or so clones, with 80% to 90% seen just once and almost 1.5% held by the top ten. The sequenced sample was peripheral blood. These receptors were obtained from a woman in her 30s with active or convalescent COVID-19.

V is TRBV6-6 and J is TRBJ1-1; tentative D call: TRBD1 (6 bases). The CDR3 spans 14 residues. Trimming removed 6 bases from V and 5 bases from J, with 16 bases in between. Per the germline V gene, CDR1 is MNHNY and CDR2 is SVGAGI (reference sequence). CDR3 nucleotides: TGTGCCAGCAGCTCAGGGGCTCAAGGGACTGAAGCTTTCTTT. This sequence encodes CASSSGAQGTEAFF.

This rearrangement joins TRBV6-1 to TRBJ2-7; D uncertain. Germline CDR1 is MNHNS and CDR2 is SASEGT. V was pared by 3 bases and J by 4 bases, with 4 bases between. This CDR3 is 11 amino acids long. DNA of the CDR3: TGTGCCAGCAGTGATCCGTACGAGCAGTACTTC. It is translated as CASSDPYEQYF.

This clone has just a few counts. This sequence joins TRBV27 and TRBJ2-7, with D perhaps TRBD1 (6 bases). This CDR3 contains 15 residues. Trimming removed 6 bases at V and 0 bases at J, with 15 bases between. The germline V gene encodes CDR1 MNHEY and CDR2 SMNVEV (reference sequence). Here the CDR3 DNA reads TGTGCCAGCAGCAAACAGGGTTTAGGCTCCTACGAGCAGTACTTC. Translation: CASSKQGLGSYEQYF.

J is TRBJ1-1 and V is TRBV7-9, with D unclear. The CDR3 is 14 residues long. V lost 5 bases to trimming and J lost 3 bases, with 13 bases between them. Germline V gene lookup returns CDR1 SEHNR and CDR2 FQNEAQ (reference sequence). The CDR3 region has the DNA TGTGCCAGCAGCCCCGAAGGAGGACACACTGAAGCTTTCTTT. Amino acid sequence: CASSPEGGHTEAFF.

J is TRBJ2-1 and V is TRBV11-2; 10 positions match TRBD2. The length of the CDR3 is 18 residues. V trimming: 4 bases; J trimming: 5 bases; junction bases outside the gene matches: 14. The V gene's germline CDR1 is SGHAT and CDR2 FQNNGV. The CDR3 nucleotides read TGTGCCAGCAGCTCACCTTTAGAGCGGGGGGGGAGACACAATGAGCAGTTCTTC. It codes for CASSSPLERGGRHNEQFF.

The J gene is TRBJ2-2, the V gene TRBV5-4; TRBD2 matches 7 bases. Germline V lookup: CDR1 SGHNT, CDR2 YYREEE (reference sequence). The CDR3 is made up of 16 amino acids. V gave up 4 bases and J gave up 3 bases; unmatched junction bases: 9. The CDR3 DNA reads TGTGCCAGCAGCCCACCGCGGGGGAGAGACACCGGGGAGCTGTTTTTT. This translates into CASSPPRGRDTGELFF.

Remarks on this clone: Other DNA sequences in the same sample also yield this CDR3. The rearrangement joins TRBV5-6 to TRBJ1-2; D unclear. V was clipped by 1 base and J by 4 bases, with 5 bases between them. Germline loops: CDR1 SGHDT, CDR2 YYEEEE. The CDR3 is made up of 12 amino acids. The CDR3 here is CASSLTGYGYTF. The CDR3 nucleotides read TGTGCCAGCAGCTTGACGGGCTATGGCTACACCTTC.

This chain links TRBV6-5 with TRBJ2-1; a possible D gene is TRBD1 (5 bases). V dropped 8 bases and J dropped 10 bases, with 15 bases sitting between them. The CDR3 consists of 12 residues. Germline CDR1 and CDR2: MNHEY and SVGAGI. The CDR3 region is CASDLGAREQFF. The DNA for the CDR3 is TGTGCCAGCGATCTTGGGGCGCGGGAGCAGTTCTTC.

The chain recombines TRBV6-5 with TRBJ2-7; TRBD1 matches at 8 bases. Germline values: CDR1 MNHEY, CDR2 SVGAGI. The CDR3 length is 15 residues. The ends lost 2 bases at V and 12 bases at J; junction bases unmatched: 15. As DNA, the CDR3 is TGTGCCAGCAGTTACACCACAAAGACAGGGGAAGGTTGGTACTTC. Protein sequence: CASSYTTKTGEGWYF.

The genes are TRBV5-1 and TRBJ2-5; maybe TRBD2 (6 bases). The CDR3 extends over 13 amino acids. V lost 4 bases and J 1 base, leaving 8 bases between the germline ends. CDR1 is SGHRS, CDR2 YFSETQ, per germline. CDR3 residues: CASSPGSQETQYF. CDR3 nucleotide sequence: TGCGCCAGCAGCCCCGGGAGCCAAGAGACCCAGTACTTC.

This chain uses TRBV4-1 with TRBJ1-6; D is ambiguous. V gave up 0 bases and J gave up 6 bases, with 15 bases separating them. The CDR3 has 17 amino acids. Germline V gene lookup returns CDR1 MGHRA and CDR2 YSYEKL. The CDR3 coding sequence is TGCGCCAGCAGCCAAGAAATCGGAGGGAGGGTTAATTCACCCCTCCACTTT. Its protein product is CASSQEIGGRVNSPLHF.

The J gene is TRBJ1-5, the V gene TRBV19; D remains unclear. The CDR3 runs 15 residues. With 6 bases removed from V and 6 bases from J, the gap between germline ends came to 18 bases. Germline V gives CDR1 LNHDA, CDR2 SQIVND (reference sequence). The CDR3 bases are TGTGCCAGTAGCTCCGGGTCCCAAGATATTCAGCCCCAGCATTTT. Protein sequence: CASSSGSQDIQPQHF.

The gene calls are TRBV19 and TRBJ2-1; perhaps TRBD2 as D (5 bases). The length of the CDR3 is 13 residues. Germline V gene lookup returns CDR1 LNHDA and CDR2 SQIVND (reference sequence). Trimming removed 3 bases at V and 7 bases at J, with 10 bases between. The CDR3, as DNA: TGTGCCAGTAGTATTGAGGGATCAAATGAGCAGTTCTTC. Translating it yields CASSIEGSNEQFF.

The chain recombines TRBV3-1 (or the pseudogene TRBV3-2) with TRBJ1-1; D might be TRBD1 (6 bases). Germline V CDR1 and CDR2: LGHDT, YNNKEL (reference sequence). Trimming pared 5 bases from V and 2 bases from J, leaving 15 bases between. This CDR3 region has 15 residues. As DNA, the CDR3 is TGTGCCAGCAGCTCACATGACAGGTTAAACACTGAAGCTTTCTTT. Protein: CASSSHDRLNTEAFF.

The J gene is TRBJ1-1, the V gene TRBV6-5, with D possibly being TRBD1 (5 bases). Germline CDR1 MNHEY, CDR2 SVGAGI. The CDR3 spans 14 residues. V dropped 6 bases and J dropped 11 bases, with 22 bases sitting between them. The CDR3 DNA follows: TGTGCCAGCAGCGCCCCACCCGGGTACCCAGGGGCTTTCTTT. Its protein is CASSAPPGYPGAFF.

CDR3 sequence: CAWTRQGLYGYTF. CDR3 coding DNA: TGTGCCTGGACCCGCCAGGGGCTCTATGGCTACACCTTC. The chain carries TRBV30 and TRBJ1-2; possible D gene TRBD1, 6 bases. V was trimmed by 4 bases and J by 4 bases, leaving 13 bases between them. The CDR3 has 13 amino acids. Germline V CDR1 and CDR2: GTSNPN, SVGIG (reference sequence).

The J gene is TRBJ2-1, the V gene TRBV27; 7 bases align to TRBD2. The CDR3 loop spans 16 amino acids. CDR1 and CDR2 from the germline V gene are MNHEY and SMNVEV (reference sequence). Unmatched junction bases numbered 2, after V lost 0 bases and J lost 0 bases. CDR3: CASSLSGGGSYNEQFF. CDR3 nucleotide sequence: TGTGCCAGCAGTTTATCTGGCGGGGGCTCCTACAATGAGCAGTTCTTC.

The chain uses TRBV5-6 and TRBJ2-5, with 8 bases identical to TRBD2. Trimming removed 1 base from V and 2 bases from J; junction bases left unmatched: 13. CDR1 and CDR2 from the germline V gene are SGHDT and YYEEEE. The CDR3 covers 18 residues. The CDR3 reads CASSLRRVLAGRQETQYF. CDR3 nucleotide sequence: TGTGCCAGCAGCTTGAGAAGAGTGCTAGCGGGCCGACAAGAGACCCAGTACTTC.

In this sample, this clone turned up a few times. The rearrangement uses TRBV28 and TRBJ1-1, with a possible D match to TRBD1 (5 bases). CDR3 length: 14 residues. Trimming stripped 5 bases from V and 4 bases from J, with 14 bases between. Per the germline V gene, CDR1 is MDHEN and CDR2 is SYDVKM. CDR3 region: CASSRKLGPTEAFF. The DNA for the CDR3 is TGTGCCAGCAGTCGCAAACTGGGGCCCACTGAAGCTTTCTTT. The variable domain in full, with the rest retrieved from reference TRBV28 and TRBJ1-1, is DVKVTQSSRYLVKRTGEKVFLECVQDMDHENMFWYRQDPGLGLRLIYFSYDVKMKEKGDIPEGYSVSREKKERFSLILESASTNQTSMYLCASSRKLGPTEAFFGQGTRLTVV.

V and J are TRBV27 and TRBJ2-3; no reliable D call. The CDR3 is 13 amino acids. Germline CDR1 MNHEY, CDR2 SMNVEV (reference sequence). Trimming removed 5 bases from V and 1 base from J, with 7 bases in between. CDR3 nucleotide sequence: TGTGCCAGCAGTACTCGTCGCACAGATACGCAGTATTTT. Protein sequence: CASSTRRTDTQYF.

The chain is built from TRBV5-1 and TRBJ1-6; D uncertain. The CDR3 covers 16 residues. CDR1 and CDR2 (germline): SGHRS, YFSETQ. V lost 0 bases and J 6 bases, leaving 13 bases between the germline ends. The CDR3 coding sequence is TGCGCCAGCAGCTTGGGCGCCGGGATCACTAATTCACCCCTCCACTTT. Amino acids: CASSLGAGITNSPLHF.

This chain links TRBV6-5 with TRBJ1-2, with D perhaps matching TRBD1 (6 bases). CDR3 length: 15 residues. Germline values: CDR1 MNHEY, CDR2 SVGAGI. V gave up 4 bases and J gave up 4 bases, with 16 bases separating them. The CDR3 loop reads CASSSWAGAFYGYTF. The DNA of the CDR3 is TGTGCCAGCAGTTCCTGGGCAGGGGCCTTCTATGGCTACACCTTC.

The chain combines TRBV19 with TRBJ1-3; 9 bases line up with TRBD1. The V and J ends lost 9 bases and 0 bases, in that order; junction bases with no gene match: 9. This CDR3 spans 16 amino acids. In germline, CDR1 is LNHDA, CDR2 SQIVND (reference sequence). The CDR3 coding sequence is TGTGCCAGCGGGACAGGGATACTTTTCTCTGGAAACACCATATATTTT. As protein: CASGTGILFSGNTIYF.

This chain links TRBV27 with TRBJ1-2; tentative D call: TRBD1 (5 bases). The CDR3 sequence is 12 residues long. Germline V gene sequence: CDR1 MNHEY, CDR2 SMNVEV (reference sequence). V lost 5 bases to trimming and J lost 8 bases, with 12 bases between them. Here the CDR3 reads CASSQDHRGYTF. CDR3 sequence (DNA): TGTGCCAGCAGTCAAGACCACAGGGGCTACACCTTC.

The V gene is TRBV6-1, the J gene TRBJ2-7; 7 positions match TRBD1. This CDR3 contains 14 residues. The ends lost 2 bases at V and 5 bases at J; junction bases unmatched: 6. Germline CDR1 is MNHNS and CDR2 is SASEGT. For the CDR3, the DNA is TGTGCCAGCAGTGAATACAGGGGAATCCACGAGCAGTACTTC. Amino acids: CASSEYRGIHEQYF.

The gene calls are TRBV27 and TRBJ2-1, with TRBD2 identical over 11 bases. The CDR3 consists of 13 residues. Germline V gene sequence: CDR1 MNHEY, CDR2 SMNVEV (reference sequence). V shed 8 bases, J shed 7 bases, and the junction held 4 bases outside the gene matches. The DNA for the CDR3 is TGTGCCAGCGCACTAGCGGGAGCTAATGAGCAGTTCTTC. Its translation is CASALAGANEQFF.

The chain recombines TRBV6-1 with TRBJ2-7; 11 bases map to TRBD1. Germline V gene data show CDR1 as MNHNS and CDR2 as SASEGT. The CDR3 spans 16 residues. Germline trimming cut 3 bases from V and 3 bases from J; bases unmatched to any gene: 7. CDR3 protein: CASSEGLGQGVYEQYF. CDR3 sequence (DNA): TGTGCCAGCAGTGAGGGTTTGGGACAGGGGGTCTACGAGCAGTACTTC.

The CDR3 sequence is CASSQDLGGSGNTIYF. The CDR3 nucleotides read TGTGCCAGCAGCCAAGATTTGGGGGGCTCTGGAAACACCATATATTTT. The chain employs TRBV3-1 (or the pseudogene TRBV3-2) and TRBJ1-3, with TRBD1 as a possible D gene (5 bases). Trimming removed 0 bases from V and 0 bases from J, with 9 bases in between. Germline CDR1 is LGHDT and CDR2 is YNNKEL (reference sequence). The length of the CDR3 is 16 residues.